Each of the 23 T cell receptor beta chains below was sequenced from the same sample in a study of CD8+ T cells in alopecia areata. Treatment indicated: oral pan-JAK inhibitor, 5-10 mg twice daily. The authors extracted RNA and reverse transcribed it into cDNA as the sequencing template. Profiled with immunoSEQ multiplex PCR; TCRdb holds only in-frame clones, not every one. Seen here are a few hundred thousand clones, under 40% observed once, and the top ten hold 0.48%. The sample consisted of CD4+ T cells sorted from blood, taken at approximately week 34, from a patient treated with tofacitinib. The source of these receptors is a human donor with alopecia areata.

This clone was seen a few times. The chain carries TRBV30 and TRBJ2-1; 14 bases are shared with TRBD2. Germline assignment: CDR1 GTSNPN and CDR2 SVGIG (reference sequence). Trimming removed 4 bases from V and 15 bases from J; junction bases left unmatched: 8. This CDR3 is 13 amino acids long. The CDR3 sequence: CAWISGLAGVSFF. CDR3 bases: TGTGCCTGGATCTCGGGACTAGCGGGAGTATCGTTCTTC.

V is TRBV9 and J is TRBJ2-2; the D gene is possibly TRBD2 (6 bases). The V and J ends lost 3 bases and 2 bases respectively, with 8 bases between them. The CDR3 sequence is 14 residues long. Germline V gives CDR1 SGDLS, CDR2 YYNGEE. CDR3 DNA sequence: TGTGCCAGCAGCGCGGGACTCAACACCGGGGAGCTGTTTTTT. This sequence encodes CASSAGLNTGELFF.

The chain carries TRBV9 and TRBJ2-7; TRBD2 aligns across 8 bases. The CDR3 runs 15 residues. Germline assignment: CDR1 SGDLS and CDR2 YYNGEE. V lost 2 bases to trimming and J lost 3 bases; unmatched junction nucleotides: 7. CDR3 sequence reads: CASSVSGTGNYEQYF. CDR3 DNA: TGTGCCAGCAGCGTTAGCGGGACTGGAAACTACGAGCAGTACTTC.

This clone came up a few times. The genes are TRBV7-9 and TRBJ1-5, with 10 bases lining up with TRBD1. The CDR3 extends over 15 amino acids. The germline CDR1 and CDR2 sequences are SEHNR and FQNEAQ (reference sequence). V dropped 5 bases and J dropped 6; count of bases not matched to a gene: 7. The CDR3 sequence: CASSPGTGDSQPQHF. CDR3 nucleotides: TGTGCCAGCAGCCCAGGGACAGGGGACAGTCAGCCCCAGCATTTT.

The chain uses TRBV9 and TRBJ2-1, with 11 nucleotides matching TRBD2. V was pared by 3 bases and J by 6 bases, with 5 bases of the junction left unmatched. This CDR3 comprises 15 residues. Germline V gene data show CDR1 as SGDLS and CDR2 as YYNGEE. Here the CDR3 DNA reads TGTGCCAGCAGCGCGGGGGGGACTAGCGGCAATGAGCAGTTCTTC. Its translation: CASSAGGTSGNEQFF.

The sample holds a few counts of this clone. The V and J genes are TRBV30 and TRBJ1-1, with no clear D. Germline loops: CDR1 GTSNPN, CDR2 SVGIG (reference sequence). This CDR3 is 13 amino acids long. V lost 2 bases and J 3 bases, leaving 10 bases between the germline ends. In DNA form, the CDR3 reads TGTGCCTGGAGTACGTCAGACTACACTGAAGCTTTCTTT. Its translation: CAWSTSDYTEAFF.

This clone was seen a handful of times. The V gene is TRBV18, the J gene TRBJ1-1, with D possibly TRBD1 on 5 matching bases. V lost 6 bases and J lost 0, with 8 bases in between. Germline V gene data show CDR1 as KGHSH and CDR2 as LQKENI. There are 13 residues in the CDR3. The CDR3 DNA reads as TGTGCCAGCTCGGGGGGATTGAACACTGAAGCTTTCTTT. It translates to CASSGGLNTEAFF.

The V gene is TRBV29-1, the J gene TRBJ2-3; 9 positions match TRBD1. J lost 8 bases, V lost 8 bases, and 8 bases had no gene match. In germline, CDR1 is SQVTM, CDR2 ANQGSEA. The CDR3 has 12 amino acids. CDR3 coding DNA: TGCAGCATCCCTACAGGGGGCGGTACGCAGTATTTT. Encoded protein: CSIPTGGGTQYF.

This clone was seen more than once but under ten times. V gene TRBV6-1 combines with J gene TRBJ2-1; D remains ambiguous. CDR1 is MNHNS, CDR2 SASEGT, per germline. Trimming removed 7 bases at V and 9 bases at J, with 10 bases between. The CDR3 totals 11 residues. The DNA of the CDR3 is TGTGCCAGCATGAGGATTGGTGAGCAGTTCTTC. This encodes CASMRIGEQFF.

This clone has more than one count but fewer than ten. V gene TRBV5-1 combines with J gene TRBJ1-2; D gene uncertain. There are 11 residues in the CDR3. V was trimmed by 3 bases and J by 5 bases, leaving 5 bases between them. Germline V gene sequence: CDR1 SGHRS, CDR2 YFSETQ. The CDR3 coding sequence is TGCGCCAGCAGCTCTCCATATGGCTACACCTTC. Translating gives CASSSPYGYTF.

The chain links TRBV9 to TRBJ1-5; D remains unclear. Germline V gene sequence: CDR1 SGDLS, CDR2 YYNGEE. Deletions cut 7 bases from V and 2 bases from J, with 10 bases between. The CDR3 is 13 amino acids. Here the CDR3 reads CASRDLGNQPQHF. Here the CDR3 DNA reads TGTGCCAGCCGCGATCTAGGCAATCAGCCCCAGCATTTT.

This clone was picked up a small number of times. The CDR3 is CSAILLLGLAGDGSYEQYF. The CDR3 region has the DNA TGCAGCGCTATCCTACTTCTTGGGCTAGCGGGAGACGGCTCCTACGAGCAGTACTTC. V gene TRBV29-1 combines with J gene TRBJ2-7, with TRBD2 matching over 10 bases. J lost 0 bases, V lost 7 bases, and 21 bases had no gene match. This CDR3 comprises 19 residues. From germline, CDR1 is SQVTM and CDR2 ANQGSEA.

This sequence joins TRBV30 and TRBJ2-7, with 8 nucleotides matching TRBD1. The CDR3 spans 15 residues. The J segment lost 6 bases and the V segment lost 2 bases, leaving 12 bases of the junction unmatched. Germline V gene sequence: CDR1 GTSNPN, CDR2 SVGIG (reference sequence). The CDR3 DNA is TGTGCCTGGAGTCCGGTGGACAGGGTGTTGCCCGAGCAGTACTTC. Protein product: CAWSPVDRVLPEQYF. Supplemented by reference TRBV30 and TRBJ2-7, the full variable domain reads SQTIHQWPATLVQPVGSPLSLECTVEGTSNPNLYWYRQAAGRGLQLLFYSVGIGQISSEVPQNLSASRPQDRQFILSSKKLLLSDSGFYLCAWSPVDRVLPEQYFGPGTRLTVT.

The chain uses TRBV6-5 and TRBJ1-1; 11 bases map to TRBD1. Germline V gives CDR1 MNHEY, CDR2 SVGAGI. The CDR3 totals 15 residues. V lost 4 bases, J lost 3 bases, and 4 bases stayed unmatched. CDR3 sequence: CASSSGQGAHTEAFF. CDR3 sequence (DNA): TGTGCCAGCAGTTCCGGACAGGGGGCGCACACTGAAGCTTTCTTT.

The V call is TRBV29-1, the J call TRBJ1-1, with D maybe TRBD1 (6 bases). Germline CDR1 is SQVTM and CDR2 is ANQGSEA. CDR3 length: 15 residues. V lost 7 bases and J 5 bases, leaving 23 bases between the germline ends. In DNA form, the CDR3 reads TGCAGCGCTCCCCCTGTTACGGGGGGCCGAACTGAAGCTTTCTTT. It translates to CSAPPVTGGRTEAFF.

This sequence joins TRBV25-1 and TRBJ1-6, with D unresolved. Germline-derived CDR1 and CDR2 are MGHDK and SYGVNS. The germline V and J ends were trimmed by 6 bases and 7 bases, with 16 bases remaining between them. There are 15 residues in the CDR3. The CDR3 spells CASSPTEYSNSPLHF. The CDR3 nucleotides read TGTGCCAGCAGCCCGACGGAGTATTCGAATTCACCCCTCCACTTT.

This clone was detected a few times. The rearrangement joins TRBV27 to TRBJ1-2; D is unclear. The ends were cut back, 3 bases at V and 6 bases at J, with 11 bases in the middle. Germline CDR1 and CDR2: MNHEY and SMNVEV (reference sequence). The length of the CDR3 is 13 residues. CDR3 amino acids: CASSFTWVDGYTF. The CDR3 DNA sequence: TGTGCCAGCAGTTTTACCTGGGTAGATGGCTACACCTTC.

The chain recombines TRBV7-9 with TRBJ2-7; a possible D gene is TRBD1 (5 bases). Looked up from germline, CDR1 is SEHNR and CDR2 is FQNEAQ (reference sequence). V was trimmed by 1 base and J by 2 bases, leaving 9 bases between them. This CDR3 has 14 residues. DNA of the CDR3: TGTGCCAGCAGCTTAGAATACAGGACCTACGAGCAGTACTTC. Its translation is CASSLEYRTYEQYF. The whole variable domain, filled in from reference TRBV7-9 and TRBJ2-7, reads DTGVSQNPRHKITKRGQNVTFRCDPISEHNRLYWYRQTLGQGPEFLTYFQNEAQLEKSRLLSDRFSAERPKGSFSTLEIQRTEQGDSAMYLCASSLEYRTYEQYFGPGTRLTVT.

V is TRBV7-2 and J is TRBJ2-7; TRBD2 agrees at 9 bases. V shed 7 bases, J shed 5 bases, and the junction held 9 bases outside the gene matches. The CDR3 has 14 residues. CDR1 and CDR2 from the germline V gene are SGHTA and FQGNSA. This CDR3 reads CASTAGGGRHEQYF. DNA for the CDR3: TGTGCCAGCACCGCGGGGGGGGGCCGCCACGAGCAGTACTTC.

The V call is TRBV5-4, the J call TRBJ2-1; 12 bases fit TRBD2. Trimming took 5 bases from V and 8 from J; bases not matched to a gene: 11. The germline V gene encodes CDR1 SGHNT and CDR2 YYREEE (reference sequence). CDR3 length equals 16 residues. This chain's CDR3 is CASRLRRLAGVDEQFF. The CDR3 region has the DNA TGTGCCAGCAGGCTAAGGAGACTAGCGGGAGTGGATGAGCAGTTCTTC.

DNA for the CDR3: TGCGCCAGCGGGAGCGGGGGGGCCTACGGTGAGCAGTTCTTC. Its translation is CASGSGGAYGEQFF. The V and J genes are TRBV5-1 and TRBJ2-1, with TRBD2 identical over 10 bases. This CDR3 has 14 amino acids. Germline CDR1 SGHRS, CDR2 YFSETQ. J gave up 9 bases and V 7 bases, and 10 bases lay outside the gene matches.

The chain carries TRBV6-5 and TRBJ2-2; D unclear. Germline V CDR1 and CDR2: MNHEY, SVGAGI. Trimming left V 6 bases short and J 4 bases short, with 12 bases between. CDR3 length: 14 amino acids. The chain's CDR3 is CASSPGRSTGELFF. CDR3 in DNA: TGTGCCAGCAGCCCCGGCAGAAGCACCGGGGAGCTGTTTTTT.

This chain uses TRBV6-6 with TRBJ1-2; 7 positions match TRBD1. In germline, CDR1 is MNHNY, CDR2 SVGAGI (reference sequence). J was trimmed by 4 bases and V by 6 bases; bases with no gene match: 8. The length of the CDR3 is 14 residues. In DNA form, the CDR3 reads TGTGCCAGCAGCGGGACAGCCCAGTCCTATGGCTACACCTTC. Its protein is CASSGTAQSYGYTF.